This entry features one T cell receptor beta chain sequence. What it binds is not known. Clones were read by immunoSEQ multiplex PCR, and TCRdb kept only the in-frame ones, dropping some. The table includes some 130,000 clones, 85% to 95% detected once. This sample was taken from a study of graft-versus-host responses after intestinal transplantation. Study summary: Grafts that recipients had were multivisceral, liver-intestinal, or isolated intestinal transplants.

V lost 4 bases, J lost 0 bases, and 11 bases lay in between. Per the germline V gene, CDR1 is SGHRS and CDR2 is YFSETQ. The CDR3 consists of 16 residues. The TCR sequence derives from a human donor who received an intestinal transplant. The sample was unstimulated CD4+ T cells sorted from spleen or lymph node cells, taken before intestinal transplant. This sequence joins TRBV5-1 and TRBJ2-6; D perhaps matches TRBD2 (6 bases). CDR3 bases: TGCGCCAGCAGCCCCGGGACTTTCTCTGGGGCCAACGTCCTGACTTTC. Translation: CASSPGTFSGANVLTF.